This entry lists 30 T cell receptor beta chains sequenced from one sample in a study of blood T cell repertoires in COVID-19. Repertoires were generated with immunoSEQ multiplex PCR, while TCRdb's copy carries only in-frame clones and drops some. Of a few hundred thousand clones in the sample, 80% to 90% are singletons; the top ten hold about 4.2%. The sequenced sample consisted of PBMCs or T cells enriched from blood (not recorded which). The receptors derive from a man aged 30 to 39 who had recovered from COVID-19.

In this sample, this clone turned up a few times. This chain connects TRBV24-1 to TRBJ1-1; TRBD1 might be the D (5 bases). V was clipped by 3 bases and J by 3 bases, with 16 bases between them. CDR1 is KGHDR, CDR2 SFDVKD, per germline. This CDR3 region has 16 residues. As DNA, the CDR3 is TGTGCCACCAGTGATGGGGTATCTGGGGCGGACACTGAAGCTTTCTTT. This gives the protein CATSDGVSGADTEAFF.

This chain links TRBV18 with TRBJ2-5; 7 bases agree with TRBD2. The CDR3 sequence is 15 residues long. V was clipped by 5 bases and J by 5 bases; unmatched bases: 11. Germline loops: CDR1 KGHSH, CDR2 LQKENI. CDR3 DNA: TGTGCCAGCTCAAACGCCGGGACTACGGTTGAGACCCAGTACTTC. Encoded protein: CASSNAGTTVETQYF.

The V call is TRBV6-5, the J call TRBJ1-6; possibly TRBD1 for D (5 bases). The CDR3 length is 13 residues. The germline V gene encodes CDR1 MNHEY and CDR2 SVGAGI. The germline V and J ends were trimmed by 10 bases and 4 bases, with 11 bases remaining between them. CDR3 in DNA: TGTGCCACCAGGGCAGAATATAATTCACCCCTCCACTTT. Amino acid sequence: CATRAEYNSPLHF.

CDR3 in amino acids: CAIRREGGYNSPLHF. The CDR3 DNA reads as TGTGCCATCAGGAGAGAAGGGGGATATAATTCACCCCTCCACTTT. This chain connects TRBV10-3 to TRBJ1-6, with D maybe TRBD1 (6 bases). The CDR3 has 15 amino acids. CDR1 is ENHRY, CDR2 SYGVKD, per germline. The V gene lost 6 bases and the J gene lost 4 bases, with 13 bases spanning the gap.

J is TRBJ1-5 and V is TRBV5-6; D is unclear. V was shortened by 3 bases and J by 0 bases, with 10 bases between the two germline ends. The germline gives CDR1 SGHDT, CDR2 YYEEEE. The CDR3 consists of 15 residues. The CDR3 spells CASSSRRYSNQPQHF. The CDR3 nucleotides are TGTGCCAGCAGCTCCCGCCGGTATAGCAATCAGCCCCAGCATTTT.

The chain couples TRBV10-2 to TRBJ1-1; D gene ambiguous. V was pared by 6 bases and J by 1 base, with 12 bases between. The CDR3 runs 14 residues. Looked up from germline, CDR1 is WSHSY and CDR2 is SAAADI. DNA of the CDR3: TGCGCCAGCAGCACCGCCGGAGGGAACACTGAAGCTTTCTTT. Its protein is CASSTAGGNTEAFF.

V and J are TRBV5-1 and TRBJ2-5; TRBD1 aligns across 7 bases. Per the germline V gene, CDR1 is SGHRS and CDR2 is YFSETQ. This CDR3 region has 15 residues. V was clipped by 3 bases and J by 2 bases; unmatched bases: 7. CDR3: CASSSTGETQETQYF. Written as DNA, the CDR3 is TGCGCCAGCAGCTCTACAGGGGAGACTCAAGAGACCCAGTACTTC.

This clone appeared a few times. This chain links TRBV18 with TRBJ2-7, with 10 bases lining up with TRBD2. This CDR3 is 14 amino acids long. V trimming: 0 bases; J trimming: 9 bases; junction bases outside the gene matches: 5. Germline V CDR1 and CDR2: KGHSH, LQKENI. Here the CDR3 reads CASSPPTSGVMQYF. Here the CDR3 DNA reads TGTGCCAGCTCACCACCCACTAGCGGGGTGATGCAGTACTTC.

Ten or more counts support this clone. The J gene is TRBJ1-1, the V gene TRBV27; the D is unclear. V was cut by 2 bases and J by 5 bases, with 9 bases left in between. The CDR3 has 13 amino acids. Per germline, CDR1 MNHEY and CDR2 SMNVEV (reference sequence). CDR3 amino acids: CASSLGWRTEAFF. CDR3 bases: TGTGCCAGCAGTTTAGGGTGGCGGACTGAAGCTTTCTTT.

This clone has only one observation. The V and J genes are TRBV7-9 and TRBJ1-1; 7 nucleotides align to TRBD1. The CDR3 contains 13 residues. The V and J ends lost 0 bases and 7 bases, in that order; junction bases with no gene match: 2. CDR1 and CDR2 from the germline V gene are SEHNR and FQNEAQ (reference sequence). This CDR3 reads CASSLARTGEAFF. CDR3 coding DNA: TGTGCCAGCAGCTTAGCCCGGACAGGTGAAGCTTTCTTT.

The chain has TRBV5-1 and TRBJ2-7, with D possibly TRBD1 on 6 matching bases. Germline CDR1 and CDR2: SGHRS and YFSETQ. CDR3 length: 15 amino acids. V was trimmed by 2 bases and J by 5 bases, leaving 17 bases between them. As DNA, the CDR3 is TGCGCCAGCAGCTTTGGGACAATGCTTGACCACGAGCAGTACTTC. Protein: CASSFGTMLDHEQYF.

The chain employs TRBV4-1 and TRBJ2-1, with 10 bases identical to TRBD2. Germline V gene sequence: CDR1 MGHRA, CDR2 YSYEKL. With V trimmed by 0 bases and J by 7 bases, 9 bases remained unmatched. CDR3 size: 17 residues. This CDR3 reads CASSQELRASGSNEQFF. DNA for the CDR3: TGCGCCAGCAGCCAAGAGCTTAGGGCTAGCGGGAGTAATGAGCAGTTCTTC.

The chain combines TRBV29-1 with TRBJ2-3; TRBD2 agrees at 9 bases. Germline V CDR1 and CDR2: SQVTM, ANQGSEA. J lost 4 bases, V lost 3 bases, and 8 bases had no gene match. The CDR3 loop spans 15 amino acids. The CDR3 here is CSVEEGLALADTQYF. In DNA form, the CDR3 reads TGCAGCGTTGAGGAAGGACTAGCGCTCGCAGATACGCAGTATTTT.

V usage is TRBV6-5 and J usage is TRBJ2-3; 12 nucleotides match TRBD1. This CDR3 comprises 16 residues. With V trimmed by 4 bases and J by 3 bases, 5 bases remained unmatched. Germline CDR1 is MNHEY and CDR2 is SVGAGI. The CDR3 sequence is CASSSPGQGATDTQYF. The CDR3 DNA is TGTGCCAGCAGTTCACCGGGACAGGGGGCAACAGATACGCAGTATTTT.

The chain employs TRBV28 and TRBJ2-2; tentatively, D is TRBD1 (6 bases). The CDR3 loop spans 15 amino acids. Germline CDR1 and CDR2: MDHEN and SYDVKM. Between the trimmed V and J ends, which lost 6 bases and 3 bases, there was a span of 14 bases. The CDR3 protein is CASRPRGRDTGELFF. For the CDR3, the DNA is TGTGCCAGCAGGCCCAGGGGTAGGGACACCGGGGAGCTGTTTTTT.

The chain has TRBV7-9 and TRBJ1-1; 12 nucleotides line up with TRBD1. J was trimmed by 11 bases and V by 2 bases; bases with no gene match: 9. Germline V gene lookup returns CDR1 SEHNR and CDR2 FQNEAQ (reference sequence). The CDR3 loop spans 15 amino acids. The chain's CDR3 is CASSLPGQGAPGAFF. The CDR3 bases are TGTGCCAGCAGCTTACCGGGACAGGGGGCGCCGGGGGCTTTCTTT.

This sequence joins TRBV6-5 and TRBJ2-5; 10 nucleotides agree with TRBD1. Germline trimming cut 10 bases from V and 4 bases from J; bases unmatched to any gene: 6. This CDR3 has 13 amino acids. Germline V CDR1 and CDR2: MNHEY, SVGAGI. The CDR3, as DNA: TGTGCCAACAGACAGGGGGCGGGAGAGACCCAGTACTTC. It encodes CANRQGAGETQYF.

The chain is built from TRBV7-9 and TRBJ2-1; no clear D gene. Germline V CDR1 and CDR2: SEHNR, FQNEAQ (reference sequence). V lost 2 bases, J lost 8 bases, and 13 bases lay in between. The CDR3 runs to 14 residues. The CDR3 protein is CASSLPLHPDEQFF. CDR3 nucleotide sequence: TGTGCCAGCAGCTTACCCTTGCACCCGGATGAGCAGTTCTTC. Together with reference TRBV7-9 and TRBJ2-1, the CDR3 gives the full variable domain: DTGVSQNPRHKITKRGQNVTFRCDPISEHNRLYWYRQTLGQGPEFLTYFQNEAQLEKSRLLSDRFSAERPKGSFSTLEIQRTEQGDSAMYLCASSLPLHPDEQFFGPGTRLTVL.

This clone was picked up a small number of times. This sequence joins TRBV7-8 and TRBJ2-1, with 8 bases matching TRBD2. V was pared by 1 base and J by 15 bases, with 8 bases of the junction left unmatched. CDR1 SGHVS and CDR2 FQNEAQ come from the germline V gene. This CDR3 spans 13 amino acids. CDR3 amino acids: CASSLVSGIRGFF. CDR3 nucleotide sequence: TGTGCCAGCAGCTTAGTTAGCGGGATACGGGGGTTCTTC.

The rearrangement joins TRBV28 to TRBJ1-5; 8 nucleotides match TRBD1. Germline CDR1 is MDHEN and CDR2 is SYDVKM. With 4 bases clipped from V and 5 bases from J, the junction kept 10 bases outside the gene matches. The CDR3 consists of 16 residues. Here the CDR3 DNA reads TGTGCCAGCAGTTCCCGACAGGGGATGGCCCATCAGCCCCAGCATTTT. Amino acids: CASSSRQGMAHQPQHF.

The chain joins TRBV11-3 to TRBJ2-7, with 7 bases aligning to TRBD1. J was trimmed by 4 bases and V by 3 bases; bases with no gene match: 9. Germline V CDR1 and CDR2: SGHNT, YENEEA. This CDR3 has 15 amino acids. The CDR3 sequence: CASSFLVGQNYEQYF. CDR3 nucleotide sequence: TGTGCCAGCAGCTTTTTGGTGGGACAGAATTACGAGCAGTACTTC.

V is TRBV6-5 and J is TRBJ2-5; a weak D match, TRBD1 (6 bases). Trimming removed 10 bases from V and 5 bases from J, with 17 bases in between. From germline, CDR1 is MNHEY and CDR2 SVGAGI. CDR3 length equals 13 residues. In DNA, the CDR3 is TGTGCCACATCTCGGACAGCTCAGGAGACCCAGTACTTC. This encodes CATSRTAQETQYF.

The rearrangement joins TRBV5-1 to TRBJ1-4, with a tentative D call TRBD1 (6 bases). The CDR3 contains 16 residues. Per the germline V gene, CDR1 is SGHRS and CDR2 is YFSETQ. V lost 3 bases, J lost 0 bases, and 12 bases lay in between. This chain's CDR3 is CASSYTGTATNEKLFF. In nucleotides, the CDR3 is TGCGCCAGCAGCTATACAGGGACCGCAACTAATGAAAAACTGTTTTTT. Combining the CDR3 with reference TRBV5-1 and TRBJ1-4 gives the whole variable domain KAGVTQTPRYLIKTRGQQVTLSCSPISGHRSVSWYQQTPGQGLQFLFEYFSETQRNKGNFPGRFSGRQFSNSRSEMNVSTLELGDSALYLCASSYTGTATNEKLFFGSGTQLSVL.

The rearrangement uses TRBV11-2 and TRBJ2-7, with D hard to call. This CDR3 spans 15 amino acids. V was clipped by 1 base and J by 3 bases, with 13 bases between them. Germline V gene lookup returns CDR1 SGHAT and CDR2 FQNNGV. CDR3 bases: TGTGCCAGCAGCTTAGCTACGGTGACTGTCTACGAGCAGTACTTC. Its protein product is CASSLATVTVYEQYF.

The chain combines TRBV6-5 with TRBJ2-5; 8 positions match TRBD2. The CDR3 totals 15 residues. The junction had 3 bases not matched to a gene; V was cut back by 2 bases and J by 1 base. Per the germline V gene, CDR1 is MNHEY and CDR2 is SVGAGI. Here the CDR3 reads CASSYTTSGQETQYF. As DNA, the CDR3 is TGTGCCAGCAGTTACACTACTAGCGGCCAAGAGACCCAGTACTTC.

The chain employs TRBV4-1 and TRBJ1-2, with 9 bases aligning to TRBD1. The trim removed 2 bases at V and 7 bases at J, leaving 2 bases unmatched. Germline CDR1 is MGHRA and CDR2 is YSYEKL. This CDR3 is built from 13 residues. The CDR3 DNA sequence: TGCGCCAGCAGCCAAACAGGGGGCTCTGGCTACACCTTC. This gives the protein CASSQTGGSGYTF.

Comments on this clone: The germline gene is not matched at one end of the junction; a read error may be the cause. As DNA, the CDR3 is TGCAGCGTTGAAGATGTGAGACAGGGGCCTCGAGAGTTT. The encoded protein is CSVEDVRQGPREF. The chain joins TRBV29-1 to TRBJ1-3, with 8 bases that match TRBD1. Per the germline V gene, CDR1 is SQVTM and CDR2 is ANQGSEA. This CDR3 region has 13 residues.

This clone was recorded only once. This sequence joins TRBV27 and TRBJ2-1; D remains ambiguous. Germline-derived CDR1 and CDR2 are MNHEY and SMNVEV (reference sequence). The CDR3 covers 13 residues. V shed 2 bases and J shed 6 bases, with 8 bases lying between them. CDR3 in DNA: TGTGCCAGCAGTTTAAGAGGCGTCAATGAGCAGTTCTTC. Encoded protein: CASSLRGVNEQFF.

This chain joins TRBV5-1 and TRBJ1-1; tentative D call: TRBD1 (5 bases). The germline CDR1 and CDR2 sequences are SGHRS and YFSETQ. V lost 3 bases to trimming and J lost 4 bases, with 13 bases between them. The CDR3 covers 14 residues. The CDR3 DNA reads TGCGCCAGCAGCTCCTCAGGGATGGGCACTGAAGCTTTCTTT. Translation gives CASSSSGMGTEAFF.

The V call is TRBV28, the J call TRBJ1-2; tentative D call: TRBD1 (6 bases). Per the germline V gene, CDR1 is MDHEN and CDR2 is SYDVKM. The CDR3 is 13 amino acids. V lost 4 bases and J 4 bases, leaving 10 bases between the germline ends. The CDR3: CASSSTGFYGYTF. The CDR3 DNA sequence: TGTGCCAGCAGTTCGACAGGCTTCTATGGCTACACCTTC.